Presented here are 28 T cell receptor beta chains from one specimen sequenced in a study of CD8 T cells in ankylosing spondylitis. TCRdb re-analysed the 5' RACE reads in MiXCR, keeping a single row per CDR3 protein. The table lists 150,000 or so distinct CDR3 sequences, 8.5% to 10% of them singletons. The source material was blood, either unsorted or a sorted T cell fraction (not recorded which). The receptors were sampled from a female donor with ankylosing spondylitis or in good health (not recorded which).

This clonotype turned up a few times. V is TRBV20-1 and J is TRBJ2-1; D is perhaps TRBD2 (6 bases). Trimming took 1 base from V and 10 from J, leaving 23 bases between them. The CDR3 loop spans 16 amino acids. Germline V gene lookup returns CDR1 DFQATT and CDR2 SNEGSKA (reference sequence). CDR3 residues: CSARGGDGSVLEEQFF. For the CDR3, the DNA is TGCAGTGCTAGAGGGGGCGACGGGAGCGTCTTAGAGGAGCAGTTCTTC.

This clonotype was seen many times. V is TRBV15 and J is TRBJ2-2; D not certain. CDR1 LNHNV and CDR2 YYDKDF come from the germline V gene (reference sequence). CDR3 length: 13 amino acids. V dropped 2 bases and J dropped 7 bases, with 8 bases sitting between them. In DNA form, the CDR3 reads TGTGCCACCAGCAGATCCCTGGGCGGGGAGCTGTTTTTT. Protein sequence: CATSRSLGGELFF.

This clonotype has more than one count but fewer than ten. The chain couples TRBV4-1 to TRBJ2-5; 9 nucleotides match TRBD1. Germline V CDR1 and CDR2: MGHRA, YSYEKL. There are 15 residues in the CDR3. Germline trimming cut 4 bases from V and 5 bases from J; bases unmatched to any gene: 8. The DNA for the CDR3 is TGCGCCAGCAGCCGGTTGACCGGGACAGGGGAGACCCAGTACTTC. Translating it yields CASSRLTGTGETQYF.

The chain couples TRBV5-6 to TRBJ2-1, with 9 bases aligning to TRBD2. CDR3 length equals 16 residues. The J segment lost 4 bases and the V segment lost 2 bases, leaving 7 bases of the junction unmatched. Germline V gene sequence: CDR1 SGHDT, CDR2 YYEEEE. The chain's CDR3 is CASSLKELAGYNEQFF. The DNA for the CDR3 is TGTGCCAGCAGCTTAAAGGAACTAGCGGGTTACAATGAGCAGTTCTTC.

V and J are TRBV4-1 and TRBJ2-1; possibly TRBD2 for D (6 bases). Germline V CDR1 and CDR2: MGHRA, YSYEKL. V lost 4 bases, J lost 8 bases, and 18 bases lay in between. The CDR3 is 15 amino acids. CDR3 residues: CASSPSAESGDEQFF. The CDR3 nucleotides are TGCGCCAGCAGCCCCTCAGCGGAGTCGGGGGATGAGCAGTTCTTC.

The chain joins TRBV27 to TRBJ1-5; tentative D call: TRBD1 (6 bases). Germline V gene sequence: CDR1 MNHEY, CDR2 SMNVEV (reference sequence). Trimming cost V 3 bases and J 7 bases, with 10 bases left between them. The CDR3 loop spans 13 amino acids. As DNA, the CDR3 is TGTGCCAGCAGTTTTTGGGGGCGACAGCCCCAGCATTTT. It is translated as CASSFWGRQPQHF.

Ten or more counts support this clonotype. The chain is built from TRBV2 and TRBJ1-1; D remains unclear. Germline CDR1 SNHLY, CDR2 FYNNEI. V was cut by 6 bases and J by 3 bases, with 2 bases left in between. This CDR3 region has 10 residues. The CDR3 region has the DNA TGTGCCAGCAGGCACACTGAAGCTTTCTTT. It yields the protein CASRHTEAFF.

This clonotype appeared many times. The chain links TRBV29-1 to TRBJ2-7; tentatively, D is TRBD1 (6 bases). Germline lookup yields CDR1 SQVTM and CDR2 ANQGSEA. Trimming left V 6 bases short and J 2 bases short, with 11 bases between. The CDR3 covers 12 residues. CDR3 amino acids: CSVRTEPYEQYF. Here the CDR3 DNA reads TGCAGCGTCAGGACAGAGCCCTACGAGCAGTACTTC.

In its sample, this clonotype was seen many times. The chain carries TRBV12-3 or TRBV12-4 and TRBJ2-5, with 7 bases aligning to TRBD2. The CDR3 extends over 16 amino acids. Trimming cost V 5 bases and J 2 bases; bases outside gene matches: 11. In DNA form, the CDR3 reads TGTGCCAGCAGTCCGGGGACTAAGCCACCTCAAGAGACCCAGTACTTC. The encoded protein is CASSPGTKPPQETQYF.

This clonotype was observed many times. The chain combines TRBV12-3 or TRBV12-4 with TRBJ2-1, with unresolved D. The CDR3 length is 14 residues. V was shortened by 1 base and J by 6 bases, with 10 bases between the two germline ends. CDR3 DNA sequence: TGTGCCAGCAGTTTAGGGCCAGTAGGCAATGAGCAGTTCTTC. It translates to CASSLGPVGNEQFF.

The chain carries TRBV12-3 or TRBV12-4 and TRBJ2-5; 8 bases agree with TRBD1. V trimming: 5 bases; J trimming: 6 bases; junction bases outside the gene matches: 8. This CDR3 has 14 amino acids. CDR3 DNA sequence: TGTGCCAGCAGTCAACAGGGGGGCTTTCAGACCCAGTACTTC. Amino acid sequence: CASSQQGGFQTQYF.

This clonotype was seen only a few times. This chain joins TRBV7-8 and TRBJ1-1, with D perhaps TRBD1 (5 bases). Trimming took off 5 bases at V and 4 bases at J, with 11 bases between the two ends. The germline V gene has CDR1 SGHVS and CDR2 FQNEAQ. The CDR3 consists of 13 residues. The CDR3 loop reads CASSAQGSTEAFF. The CDR3 bases are TGTGCCAGCAGCGCCCAGGGTAGCACTGAAGCTTTCTTT.

V is TRBV6-2 or TRBV6-3 and J is TRBJ1-1; D is unclear. The V end lost 2 bases, the J end lost 8 bases, and 6 bases lay between the germline ends. This CDR3 is 11 amino acids long. In germline, CDR1 is MNHEY, CDR2 SVGEGT. Here the CDR3 DNA reads TGTGCCAGCAGTTACCGGGGAGAAGCTTTCTTT. It translates to CASSYRGEAFF.

The J gene is TRBJ2-7, the V gene TRBV24-1; D remains ambiguous. Germline CDR1 reads KGHDR; CDR2 reads SFDVKD. V gave up 2 bases and J gave up 4 bases, with 8 bases separating them. This CDR3 region has 13 residues. In nucleotides, the CDR3 is TGTGCCACCAGTGATTCAATCGGGTACGAGCAGTACTTC. Its translation: CATSDSIGYEQYF.

This clonotype was counted between two and nine times. The rearrangement uses TRBV3-1 and TRBJ1-5, with 8 bases identical to TRBD1. The CDR3 loop spans 14 amino acids. Per germline, CDR1 LGHDT and CDR2 YNNKEL (reference sequence). V was clipped by 4 bases and J by 9 bases; unmatched bases: 8. The CDR3 sequence: CASSPGQGYRPQHF. Written as DNA, the CDR3 is TGTGCCAGCAGCCCTGGACAGGGTTATCGGCCCCAGCATTTT.

The J gene is TRBJ2-3, the V gene TRBV5-4; possible D gene TRBD1, 5 bases. Trimming removed 0 bases at V and 5 bases at J, with 10 bases between. CDR3 length equals 14 residues. Looked up from germline, CDR1 is SGHNT and CDR2 is YYREEE (reference sequence). The CDR3 spells CASSLEGLKDTQYF. Here the CDR3 DNA reads TGTGCCAGCAGCTTGGAGGGGCTTAAAGATACGCAGTATTTT.

This clonotype was seen at least ten times. The CDR3: CASSPQGSGTEAFF. Written as DNA, the CDR3 is TGTGCCAGCAGCCCCCAGGGATCGGGCACTGAAGCTTTCTTT. The V gene is TRBV3-1, the J gene TRBJ1-1; D possibly corresponds to TRBD1 (5 bases). This CDR3 is 14 amino acids long. Trimming took off 4 bases at V and 4 bases at J, with 13 bases between the two ends. Germline V gene data show CDR1 as LGHDT and CDR2 as YNNKEL (reference sequence).

This clonotype has more than one count but fewer than ten. The V and J genes are TRBV19 and TRBJ2-1; D may be TRBD2 (6 bases). CDR3 length: 13 amino acids. Trimming removed 5 bases at V and 15 bases at J, with 20 bases between. Germline assignment: CDR1 LNHDA and CDR2 SQIVND (reference sequence). CDR3 sequence (DNA): TGTGCCAGTAGTCCCTCGAGGAGGGAGACTTTGTTCTTC. Translation: CASSPSRRETLFF. Variable domain in full (rest from reference TRBV19 and TRBJ2-1): DGGITQSPKYLFRKEGQNVTLSCEQNLNHDAMYWYRQDPGQGLRLIYYSQIVNDFQKGDIAEGYSVSREKKESFPLTVTSAQKNPTAFYLCASSPSRRETLFFGPGTRLTVL.

This chain uses TRBV7-2 with TRBJ2-5, with 9 positions matching TRBD1. The CDR3 has 15 amino acids. The V and J ends lost 5 bases and 11 bases, in that order; junction bases with no gene match: 15. Germline V gene sequence: CDR1 SGHTA, CDR2 FQGNSA. CDR3 sequence reads: CASSKKQGAQEPQYF. CDR3 nucleotide sequence: TGTGCCAGCAGCAAGAAACAGGGGGCCCAAGAGCCTCAGTACTTC.

The genes are TRBV7-2 and TRBJ2-1, with 7 bases matching TRBD2. The CDR3 sequence is 11 residues long. Per the germline V gene, CDR1 is SGHTA and CDR2 is FQGNSA. V dropped 10 bases and J dropped 7; count of bases not matched to a gene: 4. The CDR3 region has the DNA TGTGCCACGGCGGGAGCGAATGAGCAGTTCTTC. Protein product: CATAGANEQFF.

This clonotype has ten or more counts. The CDR3 coding sequence is TGCGCCAGCAGCCAAGATAGGACTAGCGGGATCGCGCAGTATTTT. This sequence encodes CASSQDRTSGIAQYF. The chain joins TRBV4-3 to TRBJ2-3; 12 nucleotides align to TRBD2. V trimming: 0 bases; J trimming: 10 bases; junction bases outside the gene matches: 5. In germline, CDR1 is LGHNA, CDR2 YSLEER. This CDR3 is 15 amino acids long.

This clonotype came up many times. The CDR3 spells CASSPRDTGELFF. CDR3 DNA sequence: TGTGCCAGCAGTCCAAGAGATACCGGGGAGCTGTTTTTT. This chain uses TRBV28 with TRBJ2-2, with D hard to call. CDR1 and CDR2 (germline): MDHEN, SYDVKM. V was pared by 5 bases and J by 5 bases, with 9 bases between. CDR3 length equals 13 residues.

The V gene is TRBV11-3, the J gene TRBJ1-1; tentatively, D is TRBD1 (5 bases). Germline loops: CDR1 SGHNT, CDR2 YENEEA. V lost 1 base and J lost 8, with 8 bases in between. The CDR3 runs to 12 residues. The CDR3: CASSLAGQEAFF. The DNA for the CDR3 is TGTGCCAGCAGCTTAGCAGGGCAGGAAGCTTTCTTT.

This clonotype was seen repeatedly, ten times or more. The chain links TRBV12-3 or TRBV12-4 to TRBJ2-1, with 7 bases fitting TRBD2. This CDR3 spans 14 amino acids. V lost 6 bases to trimming and J lost 4 bases; unmatched junction nucleotides: 6. CDR3 DNA sequence: TGTGCCAGCAGGTTCTCTAGCGGATACAATGAGCAGTTCTTC. This encodes CASRFSSGYNEQFF.

This clonotype came up a few times. The chain uses TRBV2 and TRBJ2-1, with D unresolved. The V gene's germline CDR1 is SNHLY and CDR2 FYNNEI. V lost 5 bases, J lost 0 bases, and 11 bases lay in between. The CDR3 has 15 residues. The CDR3 region is CASSNRSSSYNEQFF. DNA of the CDR3: TGTGCCAGCAGTAACCGGAGTAGCTCCTACAATGAGCAGTTCTTC.

The chain is built from TRBV4-3 and TRBJ2-1; D possibly uses TRBD1 or TRBD2 (5 bases each). The germline V gene has CDR1 LGHNA and CDR2 YSLEER. The CDR3 loop spans 15 amino acids. V was pared by 0 bases and J by 2 bases, with 8 bases between. CDR3 sequence: CASSQDGGPYNEQFF. CDR3 coding DNA: TGCGCCAGCAGCCAAGATGGGGGACCCTACAATGAGCAGTTCTTC.

This clonotype has more than one count but fewer than ten. The rearrangement uses TRBV16 and TRBJ1-5; D remains ambiguous. The CDR3 runs to 12 residues. V lost 5 bases and J 9 bases, leaving 11 bases between the germline ends. CDR1 KGHSY and CDR2 FQNENV come from the germline V gene. Here the CDR3 DNA reads TGTGCCAGCAGCGATCCACCGGGGCCCCAGCATTTT. Translated: CASSDPPGPQHF.

In this sample, this clonotype turned up many times. The V call is TRBV4-3, the J call TRBJ2-7; D gene unclear. The germline V and J ends were trimmed by 5 bases and 1 base, with 15 bases remaining between them. CDR1 and CDR2 from the germline V gene are LGHNA and YSLEER. The CDR3 runs to 15 residues. CDR3 protein: CASSKFQVESYEQYF. The CDR3 DNA reads TGCGCCAGCAGCAAGTTCCAGGTAGAGTCCTACGAGCAGTACTTC.